This T cell receptor (beta chain) is drawn from a study of T cells in tuberculosis. As for the study in general: IGRA-negative adolescents, IGRA-positive adolescents with latent tuberculosis and adults with active tuberculosis formed this South African cohort. Notes on the study in general: Using the GMM-specific repertoire gave 87% accuracy versus approximately 66% with motifs. Active tuberculosis alpha repertoires lay closer to GMM-specific TCRs than controls'.

The CDR3 contains 14 residues. From germline, CDR1 is SNHLY and CDR2 FYNNEI. V shed 5 bases, J shed 4 bases, and the junction held 4 bases outside the gene matches. Sequencing used immunoSEQ multiplex PCR; TCRdb keeps in-frame clones, though not all of them. This sample yields 20,000 to 25,000 clones, of which less than 97% are seen a single time; over 8% belongs to the top ten. As to this clone: Antigen unknown.

V is TRBV2 and J is TRBJ1-4; 7 positions agree with TRBD1. The specimen sequenced was PBMCs. The source is a donor between 5 and 29 years old with latent tuberculosis or without tuberculosis infection. Written as DNA, the CDR3 is TGTGCCAGCAGTACCGGGACAGTTAATGAAAAACTGTTTTTT. Its protein is CASSTGTVNEKLFF. Filled out from reference TRBV2 and TRBJ1-4, the complete variable domain reads EPEVTQTPSHQVTQMGQEVILRCVPISNHLYFYWYRQILGQKVEFLVSFYNNEISEKSEIFDDQFSVERPDGSNFTLKIRSTKLEDSAMYFCASSTGTVNEKLFFGSGTQLSVL.